The rows below give T cell receptor beta chains drawn from one sample of a study of T cell responses to AZD1222 COVID-19 vaccine. Sequenced by immunoSEQ multiplex PCR; TCRdb stores in-frame clones only, minus some. The sample carries tens of thousands of clones, 80% recorded once. Material: peripheral blood, obtained on day 0 of AZD1222 vaccination. These TCRs come from an adult in good health. CDR3s include the opening cysteine and the closing phenylalanine or tryptophan. A D gene is named only where the DNA matches it firmly. The listing skips clone size in some rows; elsewhere it reads once, few, many or a size class.

v_gene	abundance	d_gene	j_gene	CDR3nt	CDR3aa
TRBV6-2/TRBV6-3	once	-	TRBJ2-5	TGTGCCAGCAGTTATGGGGACGGGGGATCGTACTTC	CASSYGDGGSYF
TRBV6-1	-	-	TRBJ2-5	TGTGCCAGCAGAAGGGACTTCTTAGTGCAAGAGACCCAGTACTTC	CASRRDFLVQETQYF
TRBV19	-	TRBD1	TRBJ1-4	TGTGCCAGTAGTATGGGACAGACTAATGAAAAACTGTTTTTT	CASSMGQTNEKLFF
TRBV10-3	-	-	TRBJ1-1	TGTGCCATCAGACATACACAGGGCAAGATCACTGAAGCTTTCTTT	CAIRHTQGKITEAFF
TRBV6-2/TRBV6-3	-	-	TRBJ2-3	TGTGCCAGCAGTTATGGTCTAGCAGATACGCAGTATTTT	CASSYGLADTQYF
TRBV18	-	-	TRBJ1-5	TGTGCCAGCTCACCACTCCCGGAGATCAATCAGCCCCAGCATTTT	CASSPLPEINQPQHF
TRBV3-1/TRBV3-2	-	-	TRBJ1-2	TGTGCCAGCAGCCCCCGGGACCCGGCCAATGGCTACACCTTC	CASSPRDPANGYTF
TRBV10-1	-	-	TRBJ1-1	TGCGCCAGCAGTGAGTCCCGAACCCGTACAGGGCTGCTCCACTTCGACACTGAAGCTTTCTTT	CASSESRTRTGLLHFDTEAFF
TRBV18	-	-	TRBJ1-6	TGTGCCAGCTCACCATTGGGGGAGCCCAGATCCCCCCTCCACTTT	CASSPLGEPRSPLHF
TRBV4-1	-	TRBD2	TRBJ2-3	TGCGCCAGCAGCCAAGAAGGGGCGGATAGCGGGGGGTTCTCAGATACGCAGTATTTT	CASSQEGADSGGFSDTQYF
TRBV6-5	-	-	TRBJ2-2	TGTGCCAGCAGTTACGGGCCAGGGAACACCGGGGAGCTGTTTTTT	CASSYGPGNTGELFF
TRBV10-2	few	-	TRBJ2-3	TGCGCCAGGCGGGCGGCCAAGAACACGCAGTATTTT	CARRAAKNTQYF
TRBV30	few	TRBD1	TRBJ1-6	TGTGCCTGGAGGGACAGGGATTTCTATAATTCACCCCTCCACTTT	CAWRDRDFYNSPLHF
TRBV12-5	-	-	TRBJ2-7	TGTGCTAGTGGTTTGGGCGACAGTCACGAGCAGTACTTC	CASGLGDSHEQYF
TRBV5-5	-	-	TRBJ1-4	TGTGCCAGCAGCTTGTGGGGACAACATAATGAAAAACTGTTTTTT	CASSLWGQHNEKLFF
TRBV11-1	-	-	TRBJ2-2	TGTGCCAGCAGCTTACAAGATACGAACACCGGGGAGCTGTTTTTT	CASSLQDTNTGELFF
TRBV5-1	-	-	TRBJ2-3	TGCGCCAGCAGCTTGGTTCTAGCCACTAGCACAGATACGCAGTATTTT	CASSLVLATSTDTQYF
TRBV3-1/TRBV3-2	-	-	TRBJ1-1	TGTGCCAGCAGCCAAGATGGGGGGAACACTGAAGCTTTCTTT	CASSQDGGNTEAFF
TRBV25-1	-	TRBD2	TRBJ2-7	TGTGCCAGCAGTGAAACAAGACTAGCGGGGAGGGACGAGCAGTACTTC	CASSETRLAGRDEQYF
TRBV18	-	-	TRBJ2-5	TGTGCCAGCTCGCCGGGCCTAGAAGAGACCCAGTACTTC	CASSPGLEETQYF
TRBV11-2	-	-	TRBJ2-7	TGTGCCAGCAGCTTAATGAGCGAGCAGTACTTC	CASSLMSEQYF
TRBV3-1/TRBV3-2	-	-	TRBJ2-4	TGTGCCAGCAGCCAGAATACCCTAGCCAAAAACATTCAGTACTTC	CASSQNTLAKNIQYF
TRBV18	-	-	TRBJ2-7	TGTGCCAGCTCCTTACCGGGACAACTTTACGAGCAGTACTTC	CASSLPGQLYEQYF
TRBV4-2	-	-	TRBJ1-1	TGTGCCAGCAGCCAAGGGGGGGGCCGGGCTGAAGCTTTCTTT	CASSQGGGRAEAFF
TRBV6-5	-	TRBD2	TRBJ2-1	TGTGCCAGCAGTTGGGCTAGCGGGGGGCGCAATGAGCAGTTCTTC	CASSWASGGRNEQFF
TRBV27	-	TRBD1	TRBJ2-7	TGTGCCAGCAGTTTATCCGGGACAGTTCCGTACGAGCAGTACTTC	CASSLSGTVPYEQYF
TRBV5-1	few	TRBD2	TRBJ2-1	TGCGCCAGCAGCTTCTCATTAGCGGGGGCTTACAATGAGCAGTTCTTC	CASSFSLAGAYNEQFF
TRBV18	-	-	TRBJ1-1	TGTGCCAGCTCACCACGGGAAACCATTCACGGCGTAAAGAACACTGAAGCTTTCTTT	CASSPRETIHGVKNTEAFF
TRBV28	-	-	TRBJ1-1	TGTGCCAGCAGTCCCTATCGGACAAACACTGAAGCTTTCTTT	CASSPYRTNTEAFF
TRBV19	few	-	TRBJ2-3	TGTGCCAGTAGTATCCAGGGGGGGAGCACAGATACGCAGTATTTT	CASSIQGGSTDTQYF
TRBV11-2	few	TRBD2	TRBJ2-7	TGTGCCAGCAGCCCCTTGACTAGCGGGGGTTTCTACGAGCAGTACTTC	CASSPLTSGGFYEQYF
TRBV10-1	-	TRBD1	TRBJ1-1	TGCGCCAGCAGTGAGTTTTTGGGGGACAGGGGGCTTGGTCGAGCTTTCTTT	CASSEFLGDRGLGRAFF
TRBV5-4	-	-	TRBJ1-6	TGTGCCAGCAGCTTGACAGGGTTCAGCTCACCCCTCCACTTT	CASSLTGFSSPLHF
TRBV19	-	TRBD1	TRBJ1-5	TGTGCCAGTAGTATAAATCCCACAGGGGGCTTGCAGCCCCAGCATTTT	CASSINPTGGLQPQHF
TRBV4-1	-	-	TRBJ1-6	TGCGCCAGCAGCCACCTGACAGGAGAGGGATCACCCCTCCACTTT	CASSHLTGEGSPLHF
TRBV7-3	-	TRBD2	TRBJ2-5	TGTGCCAGCAGCTCGGGGTACAGGACTAGGGGCCAAGAGACCCAGTACTTC	CASSSGYRTRGQETQYF
TRBV24-1	-	-	TRBJ2-3	TGTGCCACCAGTGAGGCCAGCCGGGCAGTAGATACGCAGTATTTT	CATSEASRAVDTQYF
TRBV27	-	TRBD2	TRBJ2-3	TGTGCCAGCAGTTTATCGGGACTAGCGGGGCCCGGGGATACGCAGTATTTT	CASSLSGLAGPGDTQYF
TRBV5-1	-	TRBD2	TRBJ2-5	TGCGCCAGCTTCTATTCTAGCGGCGAGACCCAGTACTTC	CASFYSSGETQYF
TRBV10-3	-	TRBD1	TRBJ1-1	TGTGCCATCAGTGATTTTCGGGACAGAAGTAACACTGAAGCTTTCTTT	CAISDFRDRSNTEAFF
TRBV10-3	-	-	TRBJ2-3	TGTGCCATCAGTGCTGCGGAACACACAGATACGCAGTATTTT	CAISAAEHTDTQYF
TRBV28	-	-	TRBJ1-2	TGTGCCAGCAGTTTAACAGGAGACTATGGCTACACCTTC	CASSLTGDYGYTF
TRBV2	-	-	TRBJ1-2	TGTGCCAGCAGGACAGGACTCTATGGCTACACCTTC	CASRTGLYGYTF
TRBV7-2	-	-	TRBJ2-3	TGTGCCAGCAGCTTATTCGAGGGGGGGGGAGATACGCAGTATTTT	CASSLFEGGGDTQYF
TRBV18	-	-	TRBJ2-7	TGTGCCAGCTCACCGGGACAAGGCTTGCGGTACGAGCAGTACTTC	CASSPGQGLRYEQYF
TRBV5-8	-	-	TRBJ2-4	TGTGCCAGCAGCAACGTTGGGGGTTCGGAGAAGTACTTC	CASSNVGGSEKYF
TRBV7-9	few	-	TRBJ2-7	TGTGCCAGCAGCGGGGGGCGGACCTTATACGAAGGGCAGTACTTC	CASSGGRTLYEGQYF
TRBV20-1	-	TRBD2	TRBJ2-1	TGCAGTGCTAGTTCGGGGGGGCGGGGGTCCTACAATGAGCAGTTCTTC	CSASSGGRGSYNEQFF
TRBV19	once	-	TRBJ1-1	TGTGCCAGTACCACATCTGTGAACACTGAAGCTTTCTTT	CASTTSVNTEAFF